This is a list of T cell receptor beta chains from one sample in a study of tumor-infiltrating lymphocytes in primary liver carcinoma. TCRdb redid the calling of the multiplex PCR reads with MiXCR, one entry per CDR3 protein. The sample includes about 180,000 distinct CDR3 sequences, over 50% of them seen just once. What was sequenced was peripheral blood. These TCRs come from a middle-aged man with primary liver carcinoma and hepatitis B virus infection. The CDR3 runs from the conserved cysteine through the conserved F or W. D genes are given only for firm matches. Rows give clone size only sometimes, using once, few, many, or a class for an expanded clone.

TRBJ2-7	few	TRBV6-2/TRBV6-3	NA	TGTGCCAGCAGTCCTGCCGATGAGCAGTACTTC	CASSPADEQYF
TRBJ2-2	NA	TRBV20-1	TRBD2	TGCAGTGCTAGAGGGGACTACGGGGCCGGGGAGCTGTTTTTT	CSARGDYGAGELFF
TRBJ2-5	once	TRBV12-3/TRBV12-4	NA	TGTGCCAGCAGTCGGATAGGAGGGGTGACAGAGACCCAGTACTTC	CASSRIGGVTETQYF
TRBJ1-2	NA	TRBV6-5	NA	TGTGCCAGCAGTTTCAGGGTTGGTCATGGCTACACCTTC	CASSFRVGHGYTF
TRBJ1-5	NA	TRBV6-2/TRBV6-3	NA	TGTGCCACCCGTCCGATGGGGGCGGGCAATCAGCCCCAGCATTTT	CATRPMGAGNQPQHF
TRBJ2-2	many	TRBV11-2	TRBD2	TGTGCCAGCAGCTCTGGACTAGCGGCTTACACCGGGGAGCTGTTTTTT	CASSSGLAAYTGELFF
TRBJ2-2	once	TRBV5-6	TRBD1	TGTGCCAGCAGCTCCGTGGACAGGGGAAGGAGGGAGCTGTATTTT	CASSSVDRGRRELYF
TRBJ2-1	few	TRBV5-6	TRBD2	TGTGCCAGCAGCTTGTGGGCAGCGGGGTACAATGAGCAGTTCTTC	CASSLWAAGYNEQFF
TRBJ2-1	NA	TRBV29-1	NA	TGCAGCGTTGAAGCCACAGATTACTATGAGCAGTTCTTC	CSVEATDYYEQFF
TRBJ2-2	NA	TRBV5-6	TRBD1	TGTGCCAGCAGCGCTTGGGGACAGGGTTCCGGGGAGCTGTTTTTT	CASSAWGQGSGELFF